This T cell receptor beta chain was captured by sequencing in a study of read filtering for tumor transcriptome and immune sequencing. Overall study context: Patients were approximately 18 male and some 13 female, mean age 65.9 years, range 47 to 80. By R-ISS, stages I, II and III held roughly 8, 15 and 7 patients.

The library was built from about 400 ng RNA with molecular barcoded adaptors for alpha/delta and beta/gamma chains. TCRdb recomputed calls from the reads with MiXCR, one row per CDR3 protein. This sample has 30,000 to 35,000 distinct CDR3 sequences, with around 20% found just once. Study-wide results and caveats: In IR-seq, single-read clonotypes were 75% to 90% of clonotypes but 3.5% to 4% of reads. Even smaller IR-seq throughput identified most shared clonotypes.

This clonotype has ten or more counts. The antigen is unknown. CDR3 length: 16 amino acids. Germline V gene lookup returns CDR1 MGHRA and CDR2 YSYEKL. J was trimmed by 2 bases and V by 1 base; bases with no gene match: 7. This sequence was found in a donor over 35 with multiple myeloma. The V gene is TRBV4-1, the J gene TRBJ2-5; 7 bases map to TRBD2. Sequenced material: a population of CD138-negative cells sorted from bone marrow. In DNA form, the CDR3 reads TGCGCCAGCAGCCAAGTTTGGGGGGAGGGGCAAGAGACCCAGTACTTC. This codes for CASSQVWGEGQETQYF.